These 2 T cell receptor beta chains originate from one sample sequenced in a study of blood T cell repertoires in COVID-19. Only in-frame clones appear in the TCRdb table, and some are missing; sequencing was by immunoSEQ multiplex PCR. Of about 130,000 clones in the sample, roughly 85% were seen once. The sequenced sample consisted of peripheral blood. The receptors come from a human donor in a cohort sampled during active COVID-19.

The rearrangement uses TRBV12-3 or TRBV12-4 and TRBJ2-1; 7 bases fit TRBD2. V shed 6 bases, J shed 9 bases, and the junction held 5 bases outside the gene matches. The CDR3 sequence is 12 residues long. CDR3 sequence reads: CASSLGLFEQFF. For the CDR3, the DNA is TGTGCCAGCAGCCTGGGACTATTTGAGCAGTTCTTC.

The table lists this clone with a count of one. The chain links TRBV27 to TRBJ1-2; TRBD1 matches 9 bases. The CDR3 runs to 16 residues. CDR1 and CDR2 (germline): MNHEY, SMNVEV (reference sequence). Trimming took 6 bases from V and 8 from J; bases not matched to a gene: 16. The CDR3 sequence is CASRSGQGISFGGYTF. In DNA, the CDR3 is TGTGCCAGCAGATCGGGACAGGGTATCTCTTTTGGCGGCTACACCTTC.